The T cell receptor (beta chain) described here comes from a study of T-cell memory formation after mild COVID-19. Study-wide findings and caveats: The study found contracting CD4+ clones mainly in CM and EM and contracting CD8+ clones in EMRA.

The J segment lost 5 bases and the V segment lost 0 bases, leaving 9 bases of the junction unmatched. CDR1 is SGHVS and CDR2 is FNYEAQ in the germline V gene. This CDR3 region has 17 residues. Only a few counts were recorded for this clonotype. Its antigen is unknown. TCRdb re-analysed the 5' RACE reads in MiXCR, keeping a single row per CDR3 protein. This sample has about 15,000 distinct CDR3 sequences, with 23% found just once. The sequenced sample consisted of PBMCs or a T cell subset sorted from them (not recorded which). The TCR sequence derives from a young man who had mild COVID-19 (a few samples of this study predate the infection). Cell type and time point are not known. The V and J genes are TRBV7-6 and TRBJ2-5, with TRBD2 matching 10 bases. Here the CDR3 reads CASSLATAGGILETQYF. CDR3 DNA sequence: TGTGCCAGCAGCTTAGCTACAGCGGGGGGGATCTTGGAGACCCAGTACTTC.